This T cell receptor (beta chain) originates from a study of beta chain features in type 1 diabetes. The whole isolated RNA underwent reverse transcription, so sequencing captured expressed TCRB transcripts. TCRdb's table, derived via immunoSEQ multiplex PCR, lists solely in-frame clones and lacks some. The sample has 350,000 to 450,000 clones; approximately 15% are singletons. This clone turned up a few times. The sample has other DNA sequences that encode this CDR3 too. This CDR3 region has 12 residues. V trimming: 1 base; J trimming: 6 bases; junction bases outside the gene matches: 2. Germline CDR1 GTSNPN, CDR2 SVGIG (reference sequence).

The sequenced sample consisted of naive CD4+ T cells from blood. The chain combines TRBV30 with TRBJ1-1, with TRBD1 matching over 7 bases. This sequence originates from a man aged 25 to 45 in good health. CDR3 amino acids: CAWSGTGAEAFF. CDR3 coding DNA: TGTGCCTGGAGTGGGACAGGAGCTGAAGCTTTCTTT.